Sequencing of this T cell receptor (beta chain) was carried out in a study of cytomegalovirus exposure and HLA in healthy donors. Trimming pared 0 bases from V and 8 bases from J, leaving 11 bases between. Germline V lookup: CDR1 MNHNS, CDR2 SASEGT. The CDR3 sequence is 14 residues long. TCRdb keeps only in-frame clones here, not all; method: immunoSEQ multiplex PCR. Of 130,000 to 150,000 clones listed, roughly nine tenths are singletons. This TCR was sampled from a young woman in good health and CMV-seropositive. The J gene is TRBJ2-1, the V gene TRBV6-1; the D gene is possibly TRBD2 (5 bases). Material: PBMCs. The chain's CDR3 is CASSEALLEDEQFF. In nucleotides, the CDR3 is TGTGCCAGCAGTGAAGCGCTTCTGGAGGATGAGCAGTTCTTC.